This T cell receptor beta chain derives from a study of PD-L1 blockade in urothelial cancer. Study information: Analysis of blood occurred 3 weeks (second dose) and 6 weeks after treatment start. When blood samples were assessed, the median T cell count was some 140,000.

Every PCR received spiked-in synthetic TCR analog templates. TCRdb's table, derived via immunoSEQ multiplex PCR, lists solely in-frame clones and lacks some. The sample shows 50,000 or so clones, roughly four fifths of them seen only once. As to time point: pretreatment peripheral blood. Urothelial carcinoma affected the patients, and it was locally advanced or metastatic. The CDR3 extends over 16 amino acids. V was trimmed by 1 base and J by 4 bases, leaving 16 bases between them. Germline loops: CDR1 SGHKS, CDR2 YYEKEE (reference sequence). Specimen: PBMCs, collected around atezolizumab (anti-PD-L1) treatment. The source of this sequence is an older man with urothelial cancer. The chain combines TRBV5-5 with TRBJ2-3; D unresolved. CDR3 region: CASSLQFPGGSDTQYF. In nucleotides, the CDR3 is TGTGCCAGCAGCTTGCAATTTCCGGGTGGGTCAGATACGCAGTATTTT.